This paragraph reports one TCR beta chain. This entry comes from a study of pediatric ulcerative colitis. Germline-derived CDR1 and CDR2 are SNHLY and FYNNEI. The length of the CDR3 is 19 residues. V lost 5 bases and J 3 bases, leaving 26 bases between the germline ends. The rectum was sampled with one to two pinch biopsies at colonoscopy. Some clones are missing from TCRdb's copy, which holds only in-frame ones; the method was immunoSEQ multiplex PCR. Found here are approximately 38,000 clones, about 81% of them singletons; the top ten hold roughly 8.6%. The J gene is TRBJ2-1, the V gene TRBV2; D could derive from TRBD1 or TRBD2 (5 bases each). The clonotype originates from a boy aged 5-17 years with severe ulcerative colitis. The source material was gut tissue. CDR3: CASSKTYRDPAGRYNEQFF. As DNA, the CDR3 is TGTGCCAGCAGTAAGACCTACCGGGACCCCGCCGGTCGCTACAATGAGCAGTTCTTC.